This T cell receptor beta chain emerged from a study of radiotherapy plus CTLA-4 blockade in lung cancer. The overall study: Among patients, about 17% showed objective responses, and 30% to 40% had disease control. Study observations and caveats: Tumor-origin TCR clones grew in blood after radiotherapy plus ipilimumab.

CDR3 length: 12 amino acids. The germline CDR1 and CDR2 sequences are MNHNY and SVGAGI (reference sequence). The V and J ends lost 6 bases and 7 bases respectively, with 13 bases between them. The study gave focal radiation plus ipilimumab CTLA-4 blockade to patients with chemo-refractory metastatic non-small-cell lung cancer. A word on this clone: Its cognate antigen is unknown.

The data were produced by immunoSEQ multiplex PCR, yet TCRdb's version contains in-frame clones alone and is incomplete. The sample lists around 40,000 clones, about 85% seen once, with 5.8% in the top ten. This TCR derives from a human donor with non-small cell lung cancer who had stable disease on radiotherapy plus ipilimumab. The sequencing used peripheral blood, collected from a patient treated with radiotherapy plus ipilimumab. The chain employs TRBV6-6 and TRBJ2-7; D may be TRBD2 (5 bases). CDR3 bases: TGTGCCAGCAGCCCCGTGAGGGTGGAGCAGTACTTC. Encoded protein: CASSPVRVEQYF.